This TCR beta chain was captured in a study of chemoradiotherapy in HPV16-positive cancers. About the study: A couple of HPV16-positive patients' cells yielded candidate HPV-specific clones and common motifs.

In its sample, this clone was seen a few times. This table comes from immunoSEQ multiplex PCR, and its TCRdb copy is limited to in-frame clones, with some not included. The sample consists of approximately 13,000 clones, roughly 80% of them appearing once. Sampling was conducted from a patient who underwent chemoradiotherapy. This clonotype was sampled from a human donor with HPV-associated anogenital cancer.

The CDR3 DNA sequence: TGTGCCAGCAGCAAAGGATGGGGGGAAGGGGAGCAGTACTTC. Translated: CASSKGWGEGEQYF. The chain has TRBV21-1 and TRBJ2-7; the table's D call of TRBD2 was not tested on the DNA. TRBV21-1 is deemed a pseudogene. The CDR3 extends over 14 amino acids.